The 21 T cell receptor beta chains presented below share a single source sample, sequenced in a study of metastatic and nonmetastatic thyroid tumors. Not a single patient had been given any form of treatment at any point before undergoing thyroid surgery. Via MiXCR, TCRdb re-called the PCR reads. Of roughly 75,000 clones listed, around an eighth are singletons. The sequenced sample consisted of tumor tissue. The source of these receptors is a female donor with papillary thyroid cancer or a benign thyroid nodule (not recorded which). Some clones in this sample may be carry-over from other donors' samples.

This clone was recorded many times. V and J are TRBV11-3 and TRBJ2-1; 10 positions match TRBD2. Unmatched junction bases numbered 5, after V lost 8 bases and J lost 4 bases. The length of the CDR3 is 14 residues. CDR1 and CDR2 from the germline V gene are SGHNT and YENEEA. The CDR3 DNA sequence: TGTGCCAGCGCCGGGACTAGCGCATACAATGAGCAGTTCTTC. Translated, it gives CASAGTSAYNEQFF.

This clone was observed a few times. This sequence joins TRBV5-6 and TRBJ2-4, with TRBD2 matching over 10 bases. The germline gives CDR1 SGHDT, CDR2 YYEEEE. Trimming removed 0 bases from V and 5 bases from J; junction bases left unmatched: 5. The CDR3 runs 16 residues. CDR3 region: CASSLEPSGSQNIQYF. The CDR3 nucleotides read TGTGCCAGCAGCTTGGAACCTAGCGGGAGCCAAAACATTCAGTACTTC.

The sample holds many counts of this clone. The gene calls are TRBV19 and TRBJ2-1; TRBD1 might be the D (6 bases). V was pared by 7 bases and J by 4 bases, with 14 bases between. The CDR3 consists of 14 residues. Per the germline V gene, CDR1 is LNHDA and CDR2 is SQIVND (reference sequence). CDR3 amino acids: CASIQGGQYNEQFF. As DNA, the CDR3 is TGTGCCAGTATCCAAGGAGGACAGTACAATGAGCAGTTCTTC.

This clone was counted at least ten times. The rearrangement links TRBV5-6 to TRBJ1-5; D gene uncertain. V was cut by 2 bases and J by 7 bases, with 13 bases left in between. The CDR3 is 14 residues long. Per germline, CDR1 SGHDT and CDR2 YYEEEE. As DNA, the CDR3 is TGTGCCAGCAGCTTACGCAGCTCTCTGCAGCCCCAGCATTTT. It codes for CASSLRSSLQPQHF. The entire variable domain, with the rest obtained from reference TRBV5-6 and TRBJ1-5, is as follows: DAGVTQSPTHLIKTRGQQVTLRCSPKSGHDTVSWYQQALGQGPQFIFQYYEEEERQRGNFPDRFSGHQFPNYSSELNVNALLLGDSALYLCASSLRSSLQPQHFGDGTRLSIL.

This clone was found many times. The chain links TRBV15 to TRBJ1-3; 7 bases map to TRBD1. The V and J ends lost 5 bases and 0 bases, in that order; junction bases with no gene match: 7. Germline V CDR1 and CDR2: LNHNV, YYDKDF (reference sequence). The CDR3 length is 16 residues. The CDR3 sequence: CATSVYRGGSGNTIYF. The CDR3 DNA sequence: TGTGCCACCAGCGTATACAGGGGTGGCTCTGGAAACACCATATATTTT. Full variable domain (rest looked up from reference TRBV15 and TRBJ1-3): DAMVIQNPRYQVTQFGKPVTLSCSQTLNHNVMYWYQQKSSQAPKLLFHYYDKDFNNEADTPDNFQSRRPNTSFCFLDIRSPGLGDTAMYLCATSVYRGGSGNTIYFGEGSWLTVV.

For this clone: The conserved final phenylalanine or tryptophan is absent from the CDR3, which likely points to a read error. The V call is TRBV5-1, the J call TRBJ2-6; no clear D gene. Germline CDR1 and CDR2: SGHRS and YFSETQ. This CDR3 spans 15 amino acids. The ends were cut back, 6 bases at V and 0 bases at J, with 10 bases in the middle. CDR3 protein: CASTGSVSGANVLTL. CDR3 in DNA: TGCGCCAGCACTGGAAGCGTCTCTGGGGCCAACGTCCTGACTTTA.

At least ten counts were recorded for this clone. The rearrangement uses TRBV9 and TRBJ1-3, with no clear D. V lost 4 bases and J 0 bases, leaving 17 bases between the germline ends. This CDR3 contains 17 residues. Germline-derived CDR1 and CDR2 are SGDLS and YYNGEE. CDR3 sequence (DNA): TGTGCCAGCAGCCCGGCATACTTGCCCTCCTCTGGAAACACCATATATTTT. The encoded protein is CASSPAYLPSSGNTIYF. The variable domain in full, with the rest retrieved from reference TRBV9 and TRBJ1-3, is DSGVTQTPKHLITATGQRVTLRCSPRSGDLSVYWYQQSLDQGLQFLIQYYNGEERAKGNILERFSAQQFPDLHSELNLSSLELGDSALYFCASSPAYLPSSGNTIYFGEGSWLTVV.

This clone was detected many times. V gene TRBV12-5 combines with J gene TRBJ2-1; weak D call: TRBD1 (5 bases). The CDR3 runs to 13 residues. Trimming pared 6 bases from V and 7 bases from J, leaving 13 bases between. Germline V gives CDR1 LGHNT, CDR2 FRNRAP. The CDR3 coding sequence is TGTGCTAGTGGAGAAGGGGCACGGAATGAGCAGTTCTTC. Translating it yields CASGEGARNEQFF.

V and J are TRBV28 and TRBJ2-5; 10 positions match TRBD2. Per germline, CDR1 MDHEN and CDR2 SYDVKM. V was clipped by 5 bases and J by 2 bases; unmatched bases: 8. The CDR3 consists of 16 residues. The CDR3 region is CASSASGSVRQETQYF. The CDR3 region has the DNA TGTGCCAGCAGTGCTAGCGGGAGCGTGCGGCAAGAGACCCAGTACTTC.

This clone has a count of ten or more. This chain uses TRBV11-1 with TRBJ1-1; TRBD1 might be the D (6 bases). This CDR3 comprises 16 residues. V lost 2 bases to trimming and J lost 10 bases, with 23 bases between them. The germline gives CDR1 SGHAT, CDR2 FQDESV (reference sequence). CDR3 region: CASSLPSSGTPSGAFF. CDR3 nucleotide sequence: TGTGCCAGCAGCTTACCTTCATCCGGGACACCCTCGGGAGCTTTCTTT.

This clone was observed many times. The genes are TRBV27 and TRBJ2-1; tentatively, D is TRBD1 or TRBD2 (5 bases each). The CDR3 is made up of 14 amino acids. Trimming left V 5 bases short and J 9 bases short, with 17 bases between. The germline V gene has CDR1 MNHEY and CDR2 SMNVEV (reference sequence). The CDR3 region is CASSPTGLGGEQFF. Here the CDR3 DNA reads TGTGCCAGCAGTCCGACGGGTCTTGGGGGTGAGCAGTTCTTC.

This clone has at least ten counts. The chain employs TRBV6-1 and TRBJ1-3, with a possible D match to TRBD1 (6 bases). The V and J ends lost 6 bases and 2 bases respectively, with 14 bases between them. The germline gives CDR1 MNHNS, CDR2 SASEGT. The CDR3 contains 15 residues. The CDR3 loop reads CASSPNTGPGNTIYF. DNA for the CDR3: TGTGCCAGCAGCCCCAATACAGGGCCTGGAAACACCATATATTTT.

This clone was found many times. The rearrangement joins TRBV19 to TRBJ2-1; D possibly corresponds to TRBD1 (6 bases). The CDR3 spans 16 residues. The germline gives CDR1 LNHDA, CDR2 SQIVND (reference sequence). The V end lost 3 bases, the J end lost 2 bases, and 14 bases lay between the germline ends. CDR3 DNA: TGTGCCAGTAGTATTCCCACCCACAGGGCCTACAATGAGCAGTTCTTC. Translation: CASSIPTHRAYNEQFF.

This clone has ten or more counts. The gene calls are TRBV5-1 and TRBJ2-2; 11 nucleotides line up with TRBD2. The germline V gene encodes CDR1 SGHRS and CDR2 YFSETQ. The CDR3 runs to 16 residues. V shed 4 bases and J 2 bases; nucleotides not matched to a gene: 4. The CDR3 bases are TGCGCCAGCAGCATAGGGACTAGCGGAAACACCGGGGAGCTGTTTTTT. The encoded protein is CASSIGTSGNTGELFF.

This clone was seen a few times. A much larger clone differs by one base, so this may be a read error. This rearrangement joins TRBV2 to TRBJ2-1; no firm D call. CDR1 is SNHLY, CDR2 FYNNEI, per germline. The CDR3 covers 11 residues. The CDR3 loop reads CASRDYNDQFF. In DNA, the CDR3 is TGTGCCAGCAGGGATTACAATGATCAGTTCTTC.

This clone was seen ten or more times. The rearrangement links TRBV3-1 to TRBJ2-1; 11 positions match TRBD2. V shed 4 bases and J 8 bases; nucleotides not matched to a gene: 13. The CDR3 is 17 residues long. Germline V gives CDR1 LGHDT, CDR2 YNNKEL (reference sequence). The DNA of the CDR3 is TGTGCCAGCAGCCCCAACATAGCGGGAGGGCCTTTCGATGAGCAGTTCTTC. This gives the protein CASSPNIAGGPFDEQFF.

To note about this clone: A much larger clone lies one base from this, so it may be a read error. CDR3: CASRLRDGAQQYF. The DNA of the CDR3 is TGTGCCAGCAGACTCCGGGACGGCGCACAGCAGTACTTC. The chain links TRBV5-6 to TRBJ2-7, with D perhaps being TRBD1 or TRBD2 (5 bases each). V shed 5 bases and J shed 8 bases, with 17 bases lying between them. The CDR3 runs 13 residues. CDR1 is SGHDT and CDR2 is YYEEEE in the germline V gene. Variable domain in full (rest from reference TRBV5-6 and TRBJ2-7): DAGVTQSPTHLIKTRGQQVTLRCSPKSGHDTVSWYQQALGQGPQFIFQYYEEEERQRGNFPDRFSGHQFPNYSSELNVNALLLGDSALYLCASRLRDGAQQYFGPGTRLTVT.

This clone was recorded many times. This sequence joins TRBV2 and TRBJ2-3; D might be TRBD1 or TRBD2, each matching 7 bases. CDR3 length: 16 amino acids. CDR1 is SNHLY, CDR2 FYNNEI, per germline. V lost 1 base and J lost 6, with 17 bases in between. CDR3 in amino acids: CASSEVGGRGQDTQYF. For the CDR3, the DNA is TGTGCCAGCAGTGAAGTCGGGGGGAGGGGGCAGGATACGCAGTATTTT.

This clone appeared many times. This chain joins TRBV9 and TRBJ2-6; D gene ambiguous. This CDR3 has 15 residues. Trimming cost V 3 bases and J 1 base, with 8 bases left between them. The germline V gene has CDR1 SGDLS and CDR2 YYNGEE. CDR3 loop: CASSAAGSGANVLTF. Written as DNA, the CDR3 is TGTGCCAGCAGCGCAGCCGGATCTGGGGCCAACGTCCTGACTTTC.

On this clone: This may stem from a read error, because a much larger clone lies one nucleotide away. This chain uses TRBV20-1 with TRBJ1-6; D uncertain. This CDR3 contains 19 residues. CDR1 is DFQATT, CDR2 SNEGSKA, per germline (reference sequence). V lost 3 bases, J lost 0 bases, and 21 bases lay in between. DNA for the CDR3: TGCAGTGCTAGTGGGCTTCCCCTAGGAAAGAGCTCCTATAATTCACCCCTCCACTTT. Its protein product is CSASGLPLGKSSYNSPLHF.

The sample holds many counts of this clone. This sample includes further DNA sequences coding for the same CDR3. The V gene is TRBV12-3 or TRBV12-4, the J gene TRBJ1-1, with 8 nucleotides matching TRBD1. This CDR3 region has 15 residues. V lost 6 bases, J lost 5 bases, and 11 bases stayed unmatched. The CDR3 DNA reads TGTGCCAGCAGAGCCAACAGGGGGAGTTGGACTGAAGCTTTCTTT. It specifies CASRANRGSWTEAFF.